The 11 T cell receptor beta chains below were found in one sample sequenced in a study of blood T cell repertoires in COVID-19. Sequencing was performed with immunoSEQ multiplex PCR; in TCRdb, only in-frame clones are kept and a portion is missing. The profile shows nearly 200,000 clones, roughly 84% of them singletons. Sequencing was done on a sample of peripheral blood. The receptors come from a woman between 40 and 50 years old who had recovered from COVID-19.

The V and J genes are TRBV27 and TRBJ2-3; the D is unclear. The CDR3 extends over 14 amino acids. V was cut by 7 bases and J by 0 bases, with 11 bases left in between. Per germline, CDR1 MNHEY and CDR2 SMNVEV (reference sequence). The CDR3 spells CASKLSTSTDTQYF. CDR3 nucleotides: TGTGCCAGCAAGCTGTCGACAAGCACAGATACGCAGTATTTT.

This clone appeared a few times. V usage is TRBV6-2 or TRBV6-3 and J usage is TRBJ1-2; 7 bases align to TRBD1. The germline CDR1 and CDR2 sequences are MNHEY and SVGEGT. The trim removed 6 bases at V and 7 bases at J, leaving 5 bases unmatched. This CDR3 region has 12 residues. CDR3 bases: TGTGCCAGCAGCGGACAGGCAGGTGGCTACACCTTC. Protein: CASSGQAGGYTF.

This clone was recorded only once. This chain uses TRBV24-1 with TRBJ2-3, with TRBD2 identical over 14 bases. J gave up 0 bases and V 3 bases, and 7 bases lay outside the gene matches. CDR1 KGHDR and CDR2 SFDVKD come from the germline V gene. This CDR3 is 19 amino acids long. This CDR3 is CATSDPTSGRDSSTDTQYF. The DNA for the CDR3 is TGTGCCACCAGTGATCCGACTAGCGGGAGGGACTCTAGCACAGATACGCAGTATTTT.

Regarding this clone: This CDR3 is also generated by other DNA sequences in the sample. The chain couples TRBV18 to TRBJ2-7; D possibly corresponds to TRBD2 (5 bases). Trimming left V 2 bases short and J 3 bases short, with 5 bases between. CDR1 and CDR2 (germline): KGHSH, LQKENI. This CDR3 has 12 residues. The CDR3: CASSPGSYEQYF. The CDR3 DNA follows: TGTGCCAGCTCACCAGGGAGCTACGAGCAGTACTTC.

This chain uses TRBV6-4 with TRBJ1-6; TRBD1 matches at 7 bases. Per the germline V gene, CDR1 is MRHNA and CDR2 is SNTAGT. The CDR3 loop spans 14 amino acids. Unmatched junction bases numbered 5, after V lost 6 bases and J lost 6 bases. CDR3 protein: CASRAGTVNSPLHF. CDR3 DNA sequence: TGTGCCAGCAGGGCAGGGACAGTTAATTCACCCCTCCACTTT.

In this sample, this clone turned up a few times. In nucleotides, the CDR3 is TGTGCCAGCAGCCAAGGTGTTAGGGGCCCTGGAAACACCATATATTTT. Translating it yields CASSQGVRGPGNTIYF. J is TRBJ1-3 and V is TRBV3-1 (or the pseudogene TRBV3-2), with TRBD1 as a possible D gene (5 bases). Trimming shortened V by 1 base and J by 2 bases, and 12 bases separated the two germline ends. The length of the CDR3 is 16 residues. Germline V gene lookup returns CDR1 LGHDT and CDR2 YNNKEL (reference sequence).

V gene TRBV28 combines with J gene TRBJ1-2; D remains ambiguous. The CDR3 sequence is 11 residues long. The V end was cut by 11 bases, the J end by 4 bases, with 11 bases between. Germline CDR1 and CDR2: MDHEN and SYDVKM. CDR3 nucleotide sequence: TGTGCCTCCTCCGACACCTATGGCTACACCTTC. Its protein is CASSDTYGYTF.

The J gene is TRBJ2-3, the V gene TRBV3-1 (or the pseudogene TRBV3-2); a weak D match, TRBD1 (5 bases). Germline-derived CDR1 and CDR2 are LGHDT and YNNKEL (reference sequence). Trimming took 2 bases from V and 2 from J, leaving 17 bases between them. The CDR3 consists of 17 residues. The CDR3 nucleotides read TGTGCCAGCAGCCAACCTAGGACACCCTGGGCCACAGATACGCAGTATTTT. Translating gives CASSQPRTPWATDTQYF.

This chain joins TRBV5-1 and TRBJ2-1, with 7 nucleotides matching TRBD2. The CDR3 extends over 18 amino acids. The V gene's germline CDR1 is SGHRS and CDR2 YFSETQ. With V trimmed by 2 bases and J by 3 bases, 14 bases remained unmatched. CDR3 protein: CASSFGLGGIVSYNEQFF. The CDR3 coding sequence is TGCGCCAGCAGCTTCGGACTAGGAGGGATCGTTAGCTACAATGAGCAGTTCTTC. Filled out from reference TRBV5-1 and TRBJ2-1, the complete variable domain reads KAGVTQTPRYLIKTRGQQVTLSCSPISGHRSVSWYQQTPGQGLQFLFEYFSETQRNKGNFPGRFSGRQFSNSRSEMNVSTLELGDSALYLCASSFGLGGIVSYNEQFFGPGTRLTVL.

The J gene is TRBJ1-5, the V gene TRBV2; D may be TRBD1 (6 bases). V was pared by 6 bases and J by 2 bases, with 14 bases between. The CDR3 spans 15 residues. Germline V gives CDR1 SNHLY, CDR2 FYNNEI. This CDR3 is CASRRGGIGNQPQHF. CDR3 DNA: TGTGCCAGCAGGAGGGGGGGCATCGGCAATCAGCCCCAGCATTTT.

This clone was seen a single time. The gene calls are TRBV5-1 and TRBJ2-2; possibly TRBD2 for D (6 bases). Germline V gene sequence: CDR1 SGHRS, CDR2 YFSETQ. This CDR3 spans 16 amino acids. V lost 2 bases, J lost 4 bases, and 15 bases lay in between. CDR3 coding DNA: TGCGCCAGCAGCTTTGGCGGGGTGGCCGGCACCGGGGAGCTGTTTTTT. Its translation is CASSFGGVAGTGELFF. Supplemented by reference TRBV5-1 and TRBJ2-2, the full variable domain reads KAGVTQTPRYLIKTRGQQVTLSCSPISGHRSVSWYQQTPGQGLQFLFEYFSETQRNKGNFPGRFSGRQFSNSRSEMNVSTLELGDSALYLCASSFGGVAGTGELFFGEGSRLTVL.